Listed below are T cell receptor beta chains from one sample, sequenced in a study of blood T cell repertoires in COVID-19. The data were produced by immunoSEQ multiplex PCR, yet TCRdb's version contains in-frame clones alone and is incomplete. This table holds roughly 250,000 clones, approximately 86% found once. The sample consisted of peripheral blood. These receptors all stem from a man aged 55-75 years who had recovered from COVID-19. The CDR3 runs from the conserved cysteine through the conserved F or W. The order of the fields is V gene, J gene, CDR3 protein.

>TRBV5-1|TRBJ1-1
CASSFGPRGTEAFF
>TRBV4-2|TRBJ1-1
CASSRGGLGNTEAFF
>TRBV3-1/TRBV3-2|TRBJ1-6
CASSPRVGQNSPLHF
>TRBV28|TRBJ1-6
CASSLSSTGASPLHF
>TRBV6-6|TRBJ2-7
CASSFRTGTYEQYF
>TRBV6-5|TRBJ1-1
CASSYLARGLNTEAFF
>TRBV5-6|TRBJ2-5
CASSWGRGGWETQYF
>TRBV25-1|TRBJ2-3
CASSILGTSGPTDTQYF
>TRBV18|TRBJ1-5
CASSRQRGNSNQPQHF
>TRBV5-1|TRBJ2-5
CASFRASGGQETQYF
>TRBV5-1|TRBJ2-5
CASRTEGTSGGPTKETQYF
>TRBV2|TRBJ1-1
CASRGGGLNTEAFF
>TRBV24-1|TRBJ1-1
CATSDGGGTEAFF
>TRBV12-5|TRBJ2-3
CASGPPGQGWADTQYF
>TRBV5-4|TRBJ1-2
CASSLGTGGQGAVGYTF
>TRBV5-1|TRBJ2-4
CASSARLYADRNIQYF
>TRBV5-1|TRBJ1-3
CASSSEGQRSGNTIYF
>TRBV6-6|TRBJ1-1
CASSYSTGNTEAFF
>TRBV20-1|TRBJ1-2
CSAAINYGYTF
>TRBV21-1|TRBJ1-2
CASTLPAINYGYTF
>TRBV3-1/TRBV3-2|TRBJ2-2
CASSSSSEAGELFF
>TRBV9|TRBJ2-1
CASSSRTGLYNEQFF
>TRBV4-1|TRBJ1-5
CASSLRTGIDQPQHF
>TRBV10-3|TRBJ2-1
CAITAALSSYNEQFF
>TRBV29-1|TRBJ1-4
CSVESPGEGWEKLFF
>TRBV6-2/TRBV6-3|TRBJ2-7
CASSSGEREQYF
>TRBV27|TRBJ2-3
CASSLSARGRTDTQYF
>TRBV9|TRBJ1-4
CASSLARGLNEKLFF
>TRBV3-1/TRBV3-2|TRBJ1-2
CASSQDNRGGGYTF
>TRBV23-1|TRBJ2-7
CASSHQGRYCEQYF
>TRBV19|TRBJ2-7
CASRPTDRAYEQYF
>TRBV3-1/TRBV3-2|TRBJ2-3
CASSSARGLAAPDTQYF
>TRBV9|TRBJ2-2
CASSVAGGQNTGELFF
>TRBV5-6|TRBJ1-1
CASSPDRLNTEAFF
>TRBV5-1|TRBJ2-3
CASSFQDRDADTQYF
>TRBV7-2|TRBJ2-5
CASSVNSETQYF
>TRBV19|TRBJ2-4
CASSTSVTGTIQYF
>TRBV4-1|TRBJ1-6
CASSQGTGGINSPLHF
>TRBV5-1|TRBJ1-4
CASSLAETQGRKLFF
>TRBV3-1/TRBV3-2|TRBJ2-7
CASSHGRAYEQYF
>TRBV5-5|TRBJ2-1
CASSSSGGFREQFF
>TRBV19|TRBJ2-2
CASRQQGAAGELFF
>TRBV18|TRBJ1-5
CASSPPFASGNQPQHF
>TRBV19|TRBJ2-3
CASSMMGWAISASTDTQYF
>TRBV27|TRBJ2-2
CASSLETTGIYTGELFF
>TRBV5-5|TRBJ1-5
CASSLGTHGQNQPQHF
>TRBV18|TRBJ2-2
CASPYGGSTNTGELFF
>TRBV28|TRBJ2-7
CASTKLQPGQAYEQYF
>TRBV6-2/TRBV6-3|TRBJ1-2
CASSYRGQGYGYTF